Below are 14 T cell receptor beta chains sequenced from a single sample in a study of low-dose radiotherapy and immunotherapy resistance in tumors. Time point indicated: before trial treatment. Primers targeting TRAV and TRBV primed first-strand cDNA, covering alpha and beta chains. TCR amplification ran approximately 20 PCR cycles using constant-region and V-primer adapter primers. Each CDR3 protein gets one entry after TCRdb re-called the reads with MiXCR. The repertoire holds 60,000 to 75,000 distinct CDR3 sequences, with around 27% as singletons. This specimen was PBMCs, taken before treatment. Source of these receptors: a male donor with rectosigmoid adenocarcinoma.

At least ten counts were recorded for this clonotype. The rearrangement joins TRBV28 to TRBJ1-1; no clear D. This CDR3 spans 16 amino acids. V lost 3 bases and J lost 0, with 14 bases in between. Germline values: CDR1 MDHEN, CDR2 SYDVKM. The CDR3 region has the DNA TGTGCCAGCAGTTTCGGGATCGGGAGGATGAACACTGAAGCTTTCTTT. Amino acids: CASSFGIGRMNTEAFF.

Ten or more counts support this clonotype. The chain carries TRBV11-2 and TRBJ1-1, with D possibly TRBD1 on 5 matching bases. The V gene's germline CDR1 is SGHAT and CDR2 FQNNGV. V was trimmed by 3 bases and J by 1 base, leaving 9 bases between them. The CDR3 runs to 14 residues. Here the CDR3 reads CASSFGTGNTEAFF. As DNA, the CDR3 is TGTGCCAGCAGCTTTGGGACGGGGAACACTGAAGCTTTCTTT.

Ten or more counts support this clonotype. The chain recombines TRBV12-5 with TRBJ2-7; tentative D call: TRBD2 (6 bases). CDR3 length: 18 residues. Deletions cut 1 base from V and 4 bases from J, with 23 bases between. Germline V gene data show CDR1 as LGHNT and CDR2 as FRNRAP. The CDR3 spells CASGLALPGGSNRYEQYF. The DNA of the CDR3 is TGTGCTAGTGGTTTGGCCCTTCCAGGAGGGAGCAACCGTTACGAGCAGTACTTC. The complete variable domain, with remaining parts taken from reference TRBV12-5 and TRBJ2-7, reads DARVTQTPRHKVTEMGQEVTMRCQPILGHNTVFWYRQTMMQGLELLAYFRNRAPLDDSGMPKDRFSAEMPDATLATLKIQPSEPRDSAVYFCASGLALPGGSNRYEQYFGPGTRLTVT.

Many counts were recorded for this clonotype. This chain joins TRBV28 and TRBJ1-5; TRBD1 might be the D (5 bases). The V end lost 2 bases, the J end lost 5 bases, and 13 bases lay between the germline ends. CDR3 length: 15 residues. Germline CDR1 and CDR2: MDHEN and SYDVKM. This CDR3 reads CASSLPLGDYQPQHF. Here the CDR3 DNA reads TGTGCCAGCAGTTTACCCCTTGGGGACTATCAGCCCCAGCATTTT. The full variable domain, completed using reference TRBV28 and TRBJ1-5, is DVKVTQSSRYLVKRTGEKVFLECVQDMDHENMFWYRQDPGLGLRLIYFSYDVKMKEKGDIPEGYSVSREKKERFSLILESASTNQTSMYLCASSLPLGDYQPQHFGDGTRLSIL.

The sample holds a few counts of this clonotype. The rearrangement uses TRBV13 and TRBJ1-2; no clear D gene. Germline assignment: CDR1 PRHDT and CDR2 FYEKMQ (reference sequence). The V end lost 4 bases, the J end lost 0 bases, and 21 bases lay between the germline ends. CDR3 length: 18 amino acids. The CDR3 nucleotides read TGTGCCAGCAGCTCCACCGGGTATGGCCCACTAACTAACTATGGCTACACCTTC. Protein product: CASSSTGYGPLTNYGYTF.

This clonotype came up many times. The rearrangement uses TRBV5-1 and TRBJ2-1, with TRBD2 as a possible D gene (5 bases). V dropped 6 bases and J dropped 7 bases, with 14 bases sitting between them. The CDR3 has 13 amino acids. Germline V CDR1 and CDR2: SGHRS, YFSETQ. The CDR3 bases are TGCGCCAGCACGGTGGGTACGGGGAATGAGCAGTTCTTC. Amino acids: CASTVGTGNEQFF. The full variable domain, completed using reference TRBV5-1 and TRBJ2-1, is KAGVTQTPRYLIKTRGQQVTLSCSPISGHRSVSWYQQTPGQGLQFLFEYFSETQRNKGNFPGRFSGRQFSNSRSEMNVSTLELGDSALYLCASTVGTGNEQFFGPGTRLTVL.

This clonotype was detected ten times or more. The rearrangement uses TRBV3-1 and TRBJ2-1, with 11 bases identical to TRBD2. Germline lookup yields CDR1 LGHDT and CDR2 YNNKEL (reference sequence). V gave up 4 bases and J gave up 4 bases; unmatched junction bases: 3. CDR3 length: 15 amino acids. The CDR3, as DNA: TGTGCCAGCAGCCGACTAGCGGGGCGATACAATGAGCAGTTCTTC. It translates to CASSRLAGRYNEQFF.

This clonotype has ten or more counts. The chain joins TRBV28 to TRBJ2-5, with D perhaps TRBD1 (6 bases). This CDR3 has 13 residues. Germline V gene sequence: CDR1 MDHEN, CDR2 SYDVKM. V was clipped by 4 bases and J by 0 bases, with 6 bases between them. The CDR3 loop reads CASSSGDQETQYF. The DNA of the CDR3 is TGTGCCAGCAGTTCAGGGGACCAAGAGACCCAGTACTTC.

The table lists this clonotype with a few counts. In nucleotides, the CDR3 is TGCAGCGTTTCCGCGGGGGTGGCCGAGCAGTACTTC. Encoded protein: CSVSAGVAEQYF. V and J are TRBV29-1 and TRBJ2-7; 7 positions match TRBD2. V lost 5 bases to trimming and J lost 6 bases; unmatched junction nucleotides: 7. Per germline, CDR1 SQVTM and CDR2 ANQGSEA. This CDR3 has 12 amino acids.

This clonotype came up many times. The J gene is TRBJ2-5, the V gene TRBV7-7; D may be TRBD1 (5 bases). The germline gives CDR1 SSHAT, CDR2 FNYEAQ (reference sequence). The length of the CDR3 is 13 residues. V was trimmed by 1 base and J by 5 bases, leaving 8 bases between them. CDR3 coding DNA: TGTGCCAGCAGCTTAGAAGCAGGGGAGACCCAGTACTTC. Residues: CASSLEAGETQYF.

This clonotype came up many times. The chain is built from TRBV2 and TRBJ2-1; 7 bases are shared with TRBD1. V shed 1 base and J 2 bases; nucleotides not matched to a gene: 2. The CDR3 consists of 15 residues. Germline V CDR1 and CDR2: SNHLY, FYNNEI. Written as DNA, the CDR3 is TGTGCCAGCAGTGAAGACAGGGGTACCTACAATGAGCAGTTCTTC. It translates to CASSEDRGTYNEQFF.

This clonotype has at least ten counts. The chain uses TRBV28 and TRBJ1-2, with a tentative D call TRBD1 (6 bases). Germline-derived CDR1 and CDR2 are MDHEN and SYDVKM. CDR3 size: 16 residues. V lost 3 bases and J 6 bases, leaving 20 bases between the germline ends. CDR3 in amino acids: CASSLKRLGQWDGYTF. The CDR3 coding sequence is TGTGCCAGCAGTTTGAAAAGGTTGGGACAATGGGATGGCTACACCTTC.

The chain couples TRBV10-3 to TRBJ2-1; no definite D call. Germline values: CDR1 ENHRY, CDR2 SYGVKD. The CDR3 is 11 residues long. V was cut by 7 bases and J by 2 bases, with 3 bases left in between. The CDR3 nucleotides are TGTGCCATCATGGCCTACAATGAGCAGTTCTTC. Translating it yields CAIMAYNEQFF.

A few counts support this clonotype. The chain employs TRBV5-3 and TRBJ1-3, with D unresolved. TRBV5-3 is given ORF status, its function remaining uncertain. This CDR3 is built from 14 residues. Trimming cost V 8 bases and J 7 bases, with 19 bases left between them. The DNA of the CDR3 is TGTGCCAGCAGCAGCTTACAGATCTTGAACACCATATATTTT. Translated, it gives CASSSLQILNTIYF.